These 17 T cell receptor beta chains came from one sample sequenced in a study of tumor-infiltrating lymphocytes in localized non-small cell lung cancer. Generated by immunoSEQ multiplex PCR, the TCRdb table keeps only in-frame clones and is missing some. The sample yields 14,000 or so clones, roughly 70% seen once. The sample consisted of uninvolved lung tissue not adjacent to the tumor. All receptors derive from a human donor with non-small cell lung cancer.

The chain is built from TRBV14 and TRBJ1-6; D is undetermined. The CDR3 runs to 14 residues. CDR1 is SGHDN and CDR2 is FVKESK in the germline V gene. V dropped 1 base and J dropped 6 bases, with 7 bases sitting between them. The CDR3 region is CASSQGRLNSPLHF. CDR3 in DNA: TGTGCCAGCAGCCAAGGACGGCTTAATTCACCCCTCCACTTT.

V and J are TRBV7-6 and TRBJ1-4; no definite D call. The CDR3 runs 12 residues. The germline V and J ends were trimmed by 2 bases and 4 bases, with 2 bases remaining between them. Germline V CDR1 and CDR2: SGHVS, FNYEAQ. The CDR3 reads CASSLINEKLFF. The CDR3 bases are TGTGCCAGCAGCTTAATTAATGAAAAACTGTTTTTT. Using reference TRBV7-6 and TRBJ1-4 for the parts outside the CDR3, the full variable domain is GAGVSQSPRYKVTKRGQDVALRCDPISGHVSLYWYRQALGQGPEFLTYFNYEAQQDKSGLPNDRFSAERPEGSISTLTIQRTEQRDSAMYRCASSLINEKLFFGSGTQLSVL.

This chain joins TRBV30 and TRBJ1-6, with 11 bases that match TRBD1. Germline CDR1 and CDR2: GTSNPN and SVGIG (reference sequence). The CDR3 is 16 amino acids. Trimming cost V 2 bases and J 4 bases; bases outside gene matches: 4. The CDR3 DNA follows: TGTGCCTGGAGTTCAGGGACAGGGGGTTATAATTCACCCCTCCACTTT. Translation gives CAWSSGTGGYNSPLHF. The whole variable domain, remainder taken from reference TRBV30 and TRBJ1-6, is SQTIHQWPATLVQPVGSPLSLECTVEGTSNPNLYWYRQAAGRGLQLLFYSVGIGQISSEVPQNLSASRPQDRQFILSSKKLLLSDSGFYLCAWSSGTGGYNSPLHFGNGTRLTVT.

The chain joins TRBV28 to TRBJ2-5, with 11 positions matching TRBD1. The CDR3 is 15 amino acids. From germline, CDR1 is MDHEN and CDR2 SYDVKM. Germline trimming cut 5 bases from V and 4 bases from J; bases unmatched to any gene: 6. The CDR3 DNA sequence: TGTGCCAGCAGTAGGCGTGGGACAGGGGGAGAGACCCAGTACTTC. Amino acid sequence: CASSRRGTGGETQYF.

The rearrangement links TRBV12-5 to TRBJ2-1; 7 bases align to TRBD1. Trimming took 7 bases from V and 7 from J; bases not matched to a gene: 13. The CDR3 contains 15 residues. The V gene's germline CDR1 is LGHNT and CDR2 FRNRAP. The CDR3 is CASAQGVSGGNEQFF. The CDR3 nucleotides read TGTGCTAGTGCCCAGGGGGTTTCTGGTGGGAATGAGCAGTTCTTC.

The chain couples TRBV7-2 to TRBJ2-7; D is perhaps TRBD2 (6 bases). Between the trimmed V and J ends, which lost 3 bases and 5 bases, there was a span of 14 bases. This CDR3 comprises 14 residues. Germline loops: CDR1 SGHTA, CDR2 FQGNSA. The CDR3 here is CASSFSGSYNEQYF. CDR3 coding DNA: TGTGCCAGCAGCTTCTCCGGGAGTTACAACGAGCAGTACTTC.

V and J are TRBV28 and TRBJ2-3, with D tentatively TRBD2 (6 bases). This CDR3 has 16 residues. V was pared by 4 bases and J by 6 bases, with 20 bases between. Germline CDR1 is MDHEN and CDR2 is SYDVKM. The CDR3 sequence is CASSSPGAPGRDTQYF. The CDR3 nucleotides are TGTGCCAGCAGTTCCCCCGGGGCTCCAGGGAGGGATACGCAGTATTTT.

The chain is built from TRBV7-6 and TRBJ1-1, with D perhaps TRBD1 (5 bases). Per the germline V gene, CDR1 is SGHVS and CDR2 is FNYEAQ. Trimming removed 1 base at V and 4 bases at J, with 10 bases between. The CDR3 totals 14 residues. The CDR3 loop reads CASSLDWGGTEAFF. CDR3 in DNA: TGTGCCAGCAGCTTAGATTGGGGGGGCACTGAAGCTTTCTTT.

As concerns this clone: With a much larger clone just one base away, this may be a read error. This CDR3 is also generated by other DNA sequences in the sample. The V and J genes are TRBV7-9 and TRBJ1-5; D unresolved. CDR3 length equals 12 residues. Germline values: CDR1 SEHNR, CDR2 FQNEAQ (reference sequence). Trimming pared 1 base from V and 7 bases from J, leaving 5 bases between. CDR3 nucleotide sequence: TGTGCCAGCAGCTTAGAGGGACAGCCCCAGCATTTT. Encoded protein: CASSLEGQPQHF.

This clone showed up just once. The V call is TRBV28, the J call TRBJ2-5; TRBD1 aligns across 11 bases. This CDR3 region has 15 residues. Germline CDR1 and CDR2: MDHEN and SYDVKM. The V gene end was trimmed by 6 bases and the J gene end by 5 bases; junction bases not matched to a gene: 8. The CDR3 coding sequence is TGTGCCAGCAGCCCCGGACAGGGGGCCCGTGAGACCCAGTACTTC. This gives the protein CASSPGQGARETQYF.

This rearrangement joins TRBV4-1 to TRBJ2-7; either TRBD1 or TRBD2 may supply D (5 bases each). There are 15 residues in the CDR3. In germline, CDR1 is MGHRA, CDR2 YSYEKL. Trimming shortened V by 0 bases and J by 4 bases, and 13 bases separated the two germline ends. This CDR3 is CASSQDRGAAYEQYF. The CDR3 DNA reads as TGCGCCAGCAGCCAAGACAGAGGGGCTGCTTACGAGCAGTACTTC.

This clone came up a few times. J is TRBJ1-1 and V is TRBV21-1; TRBD1 is taken as the D call from the table, unchecked against the DNA. TRBV21-1 is described as a pseudogene. The CDR3 sequence is 15 residues long. The CDR3 region is CASSTMVLGSTEAFF. The CDR3, as DNA: TGTGCCAGCAGCACTATGGTGCTGGGCAGCACTGAAGCTTTCTTT.

The chain employs TRBV28 and TRBJ1-5, with 10 bases matching TRBD1. Germline CDR1 is MDHEN and CDR2 is SYDVKM. V lost 6 bases to trimming and J lost 5 bases; unmatched junction nucleotides: 4. CDR3 length equals 14 residues. The CDR3: CASRPGQGYQPQHF. CDR3 bases: TGTGCCAGCAGACCGGGACAGGGGTATCAGCCCCAGCATTTT.

The chain links TRBV7-3 to TRBJ2-1; D possibly matches TRBD1 or TRBD2 (7 bases each). Trimming removed 3 bases from V and 10 bases from J, with 22 bases in between. The CDR3 extends over 16 amino acids. Germline V gene data show CDR1 as SGHTA and CDR2 as FQGTGA. CDR3 nucleotides: TGTGCCAGCAGCTTGGAAATAAGGGGGCCGCGGGGGGAGCAGTTCTTC. It encodes CASSLEIRGPRGEQFF.

The chain employs TRBV27 and TRBJ2-3; TRBD1 matches 7 bases. J lost 7 bases, V lost 6 bases, and 13 bases had no gene match. CDR3 length equals 15 residues. CDR1 is MNHEY, CDR2 SMNVEV, per germline (reference sequence). CDR3 DNA sequence: TGTGCCAGCAGCCGACAGGGAGCAGGCAGGAATACGCAGTATTTT. Encoded protein: CASSRQGAGRNTQYF.

This clone has just one count. V and J are TRBV5-4 and TRBJ2-7, with TRBD2 identical over 8 bases. This CDR3 has 14 amino acids. The V segment lost 3 bases and the J segment 6 bases; nucleotides outside the gene matches: 8. Germline V CDR1 and CDR2: SGHNT, YYREEE (reference sequence). Written as DNA, the CDR3 is TGTGCCAGCAGCTCCCAACTAGCGGCATCCGAGCAGTACTTC. Its translation: CASSSQLAASEQYF.

The V gene is TRBV7-8, the J gene TRBJ1-2; D call uncertain. Germline V lookup: CDR1 SGHVS, CDR2 FQNEAQ. The CDR3 extends over 13 amino acids. The V and J ends lost 7 bases and 8 bases respectively, with 17 bases between them. The CDR3 DNA follows: TGTGCCAGCACCCTGGGGAAGGGAGGAGGCTACACCTTC. Translated, it gives CASTLGKGGGYTF.